Shown below are 8 T cell receptor beta chains from a single sample sequenced in a study of blood T cell repertoires in COVID-19 (dated by TCRdb to between 2020 and 2021). The library relied on the immunoSEQ multiplex PCR assay. TCRdb provides this immuneACCESS table in a form limited to in-frame rearrangements. Some clones are lacking; in checked studies, under half of them reflect an unresolved V gene, and why the rest are absent is not known. The sample profile shows over 200,000 clones; 81% of them were found once. The ten largest make up 6% to 9.5% of the sample. The sequenced material came from peripheral blood. Receptors were obtained from a woman at least 80 years old with acute or convalescent COVID-19.

The chain recombines TRBV19 with TRBJ2-3, with 7 nucleotides matching TRBD1. V lost 4 bases and J lost 5; bases outside the gene matches: 3. This CDR3 has 13 residues. CDR1 is LNHDA, CDR2 SQIVND, per germline (reference sequence). In DNA, the CDR3 is TGTGCCAGTAGTAGAGACAGGGAAGATACGCAGTATTTT. This codes for CASSRDREDTQYF.

This rearrangement joins TRBV28 to TRBJ1-6, with D uncertain. V shed 5 bases and J shed 10 bases, with 21 bases lying between them. CDR3 length equals 16 residues. Germline V gene sequence: CDR1 MDHEN, CDR2 SYDVKM. The DNA for the CDR3 is TGTGCCAGCAGTCCACCTCTGTTAGGAGGATGGTCACCCCTCCACTTT. Its protein product is CASSPPLLGGWSPLHF.

V is TRBV6-5 and J is TRBJ2-1, with 10 bases identical to TRBD2. The germline V gene has CDR1 MNHEY and CDR2 SVGAGI. Germline trimming cut 0 bases from V and 3 bases from J; bases unmatched to any gene: 2. The CDR3 loop spans 16 amino acids. The CDR3 protein is CASSYSLAGVYNEQFF. The CDR3 DNA reads TGTGCCAGCAGTTACTCTCTAGCGGGGGTCTACAATGAGCAGTTCTTC.

The CDR3 bases are TGTGCCAGCAGGGGGACAGGAACAAGCAATCAGCCCCAGCATTTT. This sequence encodes CASRGTGTSNQPQHF. The chain couples TRBV6-5 to TRBJ1-5, with 8 bases fitting TRBD1. V shed 6 bases and J 1 base; nucleotides not matched to a gene: 5. CDR1 MNHEY and CDR2 SVGAGI come from the germline V gene. This CDR3 spans 15 amino acids.

The chain joins TRBV10-3 to TRBJ1-2, with D perhaps matching TRBD1 (6 bases). CDR1 and CDR2 from the germline V gene are ENHRY and SYGVKD. The CDR3 consists of 14 residues. The germline V and J ends were trimmed by 6 bases and 4 bases, with 15 bases remaining between them. CDR3 coding DNA: TGTGCCATCAGCCAATCAGGGGTCCGCTATGGCTACACCTTC. The encoded protein is CAISQSGVRYGYTF.

This chain links TRBV11-2 with TRBJ2-3, with 8 bases lining up with TRBD1. The length of the CDR3 is 14 residues. Trimming removed 3 bases from V and 5 bases from J; junction bases left unmatched: 4. Germline V gene data show CDR1 as SGHAT and CDR2 as FQNNGV. The CDR3 region has the DNA TGTGCCAGCAGCTTTGACAGGGGAGTAGATACGCAGTATTTT. It specifies CASSFDRGVDTQYF.

V is TRBV2 and J is TRBJ1-5; D call uncertain. Germline V gene sequence: CDR1 SNHLY, CDR2 FYNNEI. The CDR3 sequence is 13 residues long. The V end lost 6 bases, the J end lost 6 bases, and 12 bases lay between the germline ends. As DNA, the CDR3 is TGTGCCAGCAGGGCGACTTTCGGTCAGCCCCAGCATTTT. Encoded protein: CASRATFGQPQHF.

The chain carries TRBV7-8 and TRBJ2-7; 7 nucleotides agree with TRBD1. The CDR3 extends over 15 amino acids. Germline V gives CDR1 SGHVS, CDR2 FQNEAQ. V gave up 5 bases and J gave up 2 bases; unmatched junction bases: 9. The CDR3: CASSALRTGTYEQYF. CDR3 nucleotides: TGTGCCAGCAGCGCCCTCCGGACAGGCACCTACGAGCAGTACTTC.